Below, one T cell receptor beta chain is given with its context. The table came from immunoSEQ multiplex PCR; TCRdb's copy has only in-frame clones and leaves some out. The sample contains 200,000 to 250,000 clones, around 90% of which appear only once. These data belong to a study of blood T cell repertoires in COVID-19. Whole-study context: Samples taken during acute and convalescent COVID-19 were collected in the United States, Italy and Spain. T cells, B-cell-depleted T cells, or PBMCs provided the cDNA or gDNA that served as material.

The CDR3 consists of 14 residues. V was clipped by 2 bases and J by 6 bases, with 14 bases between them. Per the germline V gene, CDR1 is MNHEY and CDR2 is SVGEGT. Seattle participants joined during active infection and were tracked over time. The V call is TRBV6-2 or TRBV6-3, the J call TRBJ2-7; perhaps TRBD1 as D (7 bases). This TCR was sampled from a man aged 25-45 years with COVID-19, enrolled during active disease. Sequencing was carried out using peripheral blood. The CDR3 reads CASSYAGTAGEQYF. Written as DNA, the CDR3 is TGTGCCAGCAGTTACGCTGGGACAGCGGGCGAGCAGTACTTC.